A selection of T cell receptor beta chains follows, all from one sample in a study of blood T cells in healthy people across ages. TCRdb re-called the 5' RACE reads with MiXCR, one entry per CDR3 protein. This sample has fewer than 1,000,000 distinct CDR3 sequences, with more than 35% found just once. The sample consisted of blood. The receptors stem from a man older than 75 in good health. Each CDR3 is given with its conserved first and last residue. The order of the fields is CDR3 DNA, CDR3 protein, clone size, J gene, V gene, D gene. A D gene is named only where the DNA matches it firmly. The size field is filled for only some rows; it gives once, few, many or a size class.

cdr3_nt: TGCAGTGCCCCAAAAGGCGCGGGGGATCTCCATAGCACAGATACGCAGTATTTT
cdr3_aa: CSAPKGAGDLHSTDTQYF
clone_size: -
j_call: TRBJ2-3
v_call: TRBV20-1
d_call: TRBD2

cdr3_nt: TGTGCCAGCAGCTTAGTGGGTGTCGATTATTCACCCCTCCACTTT
cdr3_aa: CASSLVGVDYSPLHF
clone_size: -
j_call: TRBJ1-6
v_call: TRBV7-2
d_call: -

cdr3_nt: TGTGCTAGCAGCTTAAGGATCAGCGGGAGGGCCGGCACAGATACGCAGTATTTT
cdr3_aa: CASSLRISGRAGTDTQYF
clone_size: many
j_call: TRBJ2-3
v_call: TRBV7-7
d_call: TRBD2

cdr3_nt: TGTGCCAGCAGTTGGAACAGGGGGCGGAATACGCAGTATTTT
cdr3_aa: CASSWNRGRNTQYF
clone_size: -
j_call: TRBJ2-3
v_call: TRBV27
d_call: TRBD1

cdr3_nt: TGTGCCAGCAGCGCCAGCGGGAGGGCCGGAGATACGCAGTATTTT
cdr3_aa: CASSASGRAGDTQYF
clone_size: few
j_call: TRBJ2-3
v_call: TRBV7-2
d_call: TRBD2

cdr3_nt: TGTGCCAGCAGTGAACGACAGAAAGCTAACTATGGCTACACCTTC
cdr3_aa: CASSERQKANYGYTF
clone_size: -
j_call: TRBJ1-2
v_call: TRBV6-1
d_call: -

cdr3_nt: TGTGCCAGCAGCCAAGCCGGGACAGGGGGCCCCAAAGAGACCCAGTACTTC
cdr3_aa: CASSQAGTGGPKETQYF
clone_size: few
j_call: TRBJ2-5
v_call: TRBV3-1
d_call: TRBD1

cdr3_nt: TGTGCCAGCAGCTTAACAGGGGGCAGTGAAAAACTGTTTTTT
cdr3_aa: CASSLTGGSEKLFF
clone_size: few
j_call: TRBJ1-4
v_call: TRBV7-2
d_call: TRBD1

cdr3_nt: TGCGCCAGCAGCCCAACCAGCGGGGGGAACACCGGGGAGCTGTTTTTT
cdr3_aa: CASSPTSGGNTGELFF
clone_size: -
j_call: TRBJ2-2
v_call: TRBV4-1
d_call: TRBD2

cdr3_nt: TGTGCCAGCAGCCCCGCCGGAGTGGTCCGAGATACGCAGTATTTT
cdr3_aa: CASSPAGVVRDTQYF
clone_size: -
j_call: TRBJ2-3
v_call: TRBV3-1
d_call: -

cdr3_nt: TGTGCCATCTCCGGGCCCGACACAGATACGCAGTATTTT
cdr3_aa: CAISGPDTDTQYF
clone_size: -
j_call: TRBJ2-3
v_call: TRBV24-1
d_call: -

cdr3_nt: TGTGCCACCAGTGGGGGGACAACACCTAATGAAAAACTGTTTTTT
cdr3_aa: CATSGGTTPNEKLFF
clone_size: few
j_call: TRBJ1-4
v_call: TRBV24-1
d_call: -

cdr3_nt: TGTGCCAGCAGCTTCCTCGGGACAGGCAACTCCTACAATGAGCAGTTCTTC
cdr3_aa: CASSFLGTGNSYNEQFF
clone_size: few
j_call: TRBJ2-1
v_call: TRBV7-3
d_call: TRBD1

cdr3_nt: TGTGCCAGCAGGCTGGTCGGGAGGGCCTCCTACGAGCAGTACTTC
cdr3_aa: CASRLVGRASYEQYF
clone_size: few
j_call: TRBJ2-7
v_call: TRBV11-2
d_call: TRBD2

cdr3_nt: TGTGCCAGCAGCTTGGACAGGGGTCAGCCCCAGCATTTT
cdr3_aa: CASSLDRGQPQHF
clone_size: -
j_call: TRBJ1-5
v_call: TRBV5-6
d_call: TRBD1

cdr3_nt: TGTGCCAGCAGCTTATGGGGGGGCGAGAACGAGCAGTACTTC
cdr3_aa: CASSLWGGENEQYF
clone_size: few
j_call: TRBJ2-7
v_call: TRBV7-2
d_call: -

cdr3_nt: TGTGCCATCAAGTTTAGTGTGGGAGGCTCCTACAATGAGCAGTTCTTC
cdr3_aa: CAIKFSVGGSYNEQFF
clone_size: few
j_call: TRBJ2-1
v_call: TRBV10-3
d_call: -

cdr3_nt: TGCAGTGCTAGAGGGGTAAGCGGGCGAGAGACCCAGTACTTC
cdr3_aa: CSARGVSGRETQYF
clone_size: -
j_call: TRBJ2-5
v_call: TRBV20-1
d_call: -

cdr3_nt: TGTGCCAGCAGCTATATAGCGGGAGGGGTCGACGAGCAGTACTTC
cdr3_aa: CASSYIAGGVDEQYF
clone_size: -
j_call: TRBJ2-7
v_call: TRBV12-3/TRBV12-4
d_call: TRBD2

cdr3_nt: TGTGCCAGCACTATGGACGGCTACGAGCAGTACTTC
cdr3_aa: CASTMDGYEQYF
clone_size: many
j_call: TRBJ2-7
v_call: TRBV6-6
d_call: -

cdr3_nt: TGTGCCAGCAGCGCCGCTTTTGCTGGAAACACCATATATTTT
cdr3_aa: CASSAAFAGNTIYF
clone_size: -
j_call: TRBJ1-3
v_call: TRBV7-2
d_call: -

cdr3_nt: TGTGCCAGCAGCCAGGACAGGATCTCCTACGAGCAGTACTTC
cdr3_aa: CASSQDRISYEQYF
clone_size: -
j_call: TRBJ2-7
v_call: TRBV11-2
d_call: TRBD1

cdr3_nt: TGCAGTGCTAGAGAGATCCCCCCGGGGCAAGAGACCCAGTACTTC
cdr3_aa: CSAREIPPGQETQYF
clone_size: -
j_call: TRBJ2-5
v_call: TRBV20-1
d_call: -